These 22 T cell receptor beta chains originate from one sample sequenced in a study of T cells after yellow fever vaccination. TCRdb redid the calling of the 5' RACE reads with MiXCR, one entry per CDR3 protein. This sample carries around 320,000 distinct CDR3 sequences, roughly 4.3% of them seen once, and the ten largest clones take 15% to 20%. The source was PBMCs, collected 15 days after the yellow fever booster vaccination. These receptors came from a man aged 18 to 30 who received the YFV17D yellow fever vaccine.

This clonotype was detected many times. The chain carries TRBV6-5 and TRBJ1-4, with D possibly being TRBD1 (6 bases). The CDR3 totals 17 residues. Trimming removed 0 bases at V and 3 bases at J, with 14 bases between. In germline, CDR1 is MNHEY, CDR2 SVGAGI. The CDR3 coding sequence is TGTGCCAGCAGTTACTCGGCGGGGGCGCAGGCTAATGAAAAACTGTTTTTT. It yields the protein CASSYSAGAQANEKLFF.

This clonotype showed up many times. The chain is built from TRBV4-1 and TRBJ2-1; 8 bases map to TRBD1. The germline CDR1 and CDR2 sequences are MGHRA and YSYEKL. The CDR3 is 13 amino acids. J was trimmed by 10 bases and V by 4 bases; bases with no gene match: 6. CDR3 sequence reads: CASSRQGAEEQFF. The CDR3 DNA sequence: TGCGCCAGCAGCCGTCAGGGGGCTGAGGAGCAGTTCTTC.

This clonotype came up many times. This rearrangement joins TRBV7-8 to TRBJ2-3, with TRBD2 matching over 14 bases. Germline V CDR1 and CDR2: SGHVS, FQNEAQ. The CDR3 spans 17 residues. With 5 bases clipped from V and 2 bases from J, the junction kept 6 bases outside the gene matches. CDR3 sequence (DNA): TGTGCCAGCAGCCCGGGGACTAGCGGGGGACTCACAGATACGCAGTATTTT. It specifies CASSPGTSGGLTDTQYF.

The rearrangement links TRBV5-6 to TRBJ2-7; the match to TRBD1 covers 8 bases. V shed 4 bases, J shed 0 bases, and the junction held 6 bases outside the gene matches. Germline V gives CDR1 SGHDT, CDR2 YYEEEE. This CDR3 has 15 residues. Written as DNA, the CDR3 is TGTGCCAGCAGCGCACAGGGGGGACTCTCCTACGAGCAGTACGTC. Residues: CASSAQGGLSYEQYV.

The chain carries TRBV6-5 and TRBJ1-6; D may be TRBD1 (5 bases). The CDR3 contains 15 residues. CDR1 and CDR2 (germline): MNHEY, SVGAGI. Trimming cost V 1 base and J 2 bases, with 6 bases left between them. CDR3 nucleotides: TGTGCCAGCAGTTACTTGGGACCCTATAATTCACCCCTCCACTTT. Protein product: CASSYLGPYNSPLHF.

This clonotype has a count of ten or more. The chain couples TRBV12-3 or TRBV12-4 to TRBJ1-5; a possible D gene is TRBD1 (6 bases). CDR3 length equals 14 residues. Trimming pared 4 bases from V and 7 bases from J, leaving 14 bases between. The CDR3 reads CASSSRRGAQPQHF. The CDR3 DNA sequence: TGTGCCAGCAGTTCCCGCAGGGGAGCCCAGCCCCAGCATTTT.

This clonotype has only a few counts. The CDR3 DNA follows: TGCGCCAGCAGCTTGGACCAGGGGAACACCGGGGAGCTGTTTTTT. Translated, it gives CASSLDQGNTGELFF. The rearrangement uses TRBV5-1 and TRBJ2-2, with D perhaps matching TRBD1 (5 bases). CDR1 is SGHRS, CDR2 YFSETQ, per germline. This CDR3 contains 15 residues. Trimming stripped 0 bases from V and 1 base from J, with 7 bases between.

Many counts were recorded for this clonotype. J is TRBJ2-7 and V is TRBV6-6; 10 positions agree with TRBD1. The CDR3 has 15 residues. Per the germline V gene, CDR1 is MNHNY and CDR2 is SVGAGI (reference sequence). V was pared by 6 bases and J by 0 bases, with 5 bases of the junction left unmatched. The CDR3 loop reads CASSRDRGSSYEQYV. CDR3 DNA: TGTGCCAGCAGCAGGGACAGGGGAAGCTCCTACGAGCAGTACGTC.

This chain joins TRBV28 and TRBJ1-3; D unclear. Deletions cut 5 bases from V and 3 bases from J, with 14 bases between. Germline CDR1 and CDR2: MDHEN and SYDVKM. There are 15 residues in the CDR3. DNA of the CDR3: TGTGCCAGCAGTGGTAAGGGAAAAGATGGAAACACCATATATTTT. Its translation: CASSGKGKDGNTIYF.

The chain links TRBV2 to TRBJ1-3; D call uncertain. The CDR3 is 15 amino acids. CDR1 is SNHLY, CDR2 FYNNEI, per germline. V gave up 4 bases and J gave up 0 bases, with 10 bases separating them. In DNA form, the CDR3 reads TGTGCCAGCAGTGTGGCGGCCCACTCTGGAAACACCATATATTTT. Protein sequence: CASSVAAHSGNTIYF.

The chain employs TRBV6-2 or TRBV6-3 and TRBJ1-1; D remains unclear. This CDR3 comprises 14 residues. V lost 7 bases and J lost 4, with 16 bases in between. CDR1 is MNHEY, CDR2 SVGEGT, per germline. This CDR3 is CASTRSGGSTEAFF. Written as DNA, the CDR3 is TGTGCCAGCACCCGGTCGGGAGGGAGCACTGAAGCTTTCTTT.

The CDR3, as DNA: TGCGCCAGCAGCCAAGGACACGGGGGACGGTCTGGAAACACCATATATTTT. As protein: CASSQGHGGRSGNTIYF. The V and J genes are TRBV4-3 and TRBJ1-3; D might be TRBD1 (5 bases). The length of the CDR3 is 17 residues. Trimming took off 1 base at V and 1 base at J, with 14 bases between the two ends. Germline CDR1 is LGHNA and CDR2 is YSLEER.

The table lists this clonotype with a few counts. The CDR3 spells CASSEFRQNTGELFF. DNA of the CDR3: TGTGCCAGCAGTGAATTTAGGCAGAACACCGGGGAGCTGTTTTTT. The V gene is TRBV25-1, the J gene TRBJ2-2; D unclear. The CDR3 covers 15 residues. Germline CDR1 reads MGHDK; CDR2 reads SYGVNS. V dropped 1 base and J dropped 1 base, with 7 bases sitting between them.

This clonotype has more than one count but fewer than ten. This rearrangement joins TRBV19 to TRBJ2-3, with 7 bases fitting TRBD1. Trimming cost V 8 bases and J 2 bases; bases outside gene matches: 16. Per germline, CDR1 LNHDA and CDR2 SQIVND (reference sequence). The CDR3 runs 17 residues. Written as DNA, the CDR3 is TGTGCCAGTCGAAAATTCGGGACAGACGAGAACACAGATACGCAGTATTTT. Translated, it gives CASRKFGTDENTDTQYF.

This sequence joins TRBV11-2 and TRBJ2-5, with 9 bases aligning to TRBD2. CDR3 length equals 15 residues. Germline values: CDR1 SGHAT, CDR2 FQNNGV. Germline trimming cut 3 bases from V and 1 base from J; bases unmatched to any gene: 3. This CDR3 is CASSFSGGSQETQYF. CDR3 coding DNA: TGTGCCAGCAGCTTTAGCGGGGGTTCCCAAGAGACCCAGTACTTC.

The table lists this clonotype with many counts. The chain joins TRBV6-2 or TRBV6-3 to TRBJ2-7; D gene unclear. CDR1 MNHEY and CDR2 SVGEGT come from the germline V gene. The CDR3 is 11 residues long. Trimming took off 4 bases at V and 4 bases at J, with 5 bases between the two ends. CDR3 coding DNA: TGTGCCAGCAGTTCGCTTTACGAGCAGTACTTC. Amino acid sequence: CASSSLYEQYF.

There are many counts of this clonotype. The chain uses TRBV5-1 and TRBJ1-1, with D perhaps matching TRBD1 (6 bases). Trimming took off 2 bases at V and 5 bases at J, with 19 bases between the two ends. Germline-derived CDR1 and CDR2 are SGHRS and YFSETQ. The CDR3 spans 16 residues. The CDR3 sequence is CASSFGPRGGDTEAFF. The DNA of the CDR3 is TGCGCCAGCAGCTTTGGCCCCCGGGGGGGCGATACTGAAGCTTTCTTT.

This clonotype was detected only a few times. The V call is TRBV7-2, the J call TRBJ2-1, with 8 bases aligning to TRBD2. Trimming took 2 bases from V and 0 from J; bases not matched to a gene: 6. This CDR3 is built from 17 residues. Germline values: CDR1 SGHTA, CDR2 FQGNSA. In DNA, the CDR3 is TGTGCCAGCAGCTTAATCGGGGGGGCAAGCTCCTACAATGAGCAGTTCTTC. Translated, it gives CASSLIGGASSYNEQFF. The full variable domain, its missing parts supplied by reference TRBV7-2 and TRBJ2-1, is GAGVSQSPSNKVTEKGKDVELRCDPISGHTALYWYRQSLGQGLEFLIYFQGNSAPDKSGLPSDRFSAERTGGSVSTLTIQRTQQEDSAVYLCASSLIGGASSYNEQFFGPGTRLTVL.

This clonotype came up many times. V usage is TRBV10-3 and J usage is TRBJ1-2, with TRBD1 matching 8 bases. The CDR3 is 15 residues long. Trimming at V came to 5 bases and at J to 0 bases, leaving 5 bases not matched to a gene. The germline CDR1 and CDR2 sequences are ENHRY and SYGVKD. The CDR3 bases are TGTGCCATCAGTACCGGGACAGGAGCTAACTATGGCTACACCTTC. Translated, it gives CAISTGTGANYGYTF.

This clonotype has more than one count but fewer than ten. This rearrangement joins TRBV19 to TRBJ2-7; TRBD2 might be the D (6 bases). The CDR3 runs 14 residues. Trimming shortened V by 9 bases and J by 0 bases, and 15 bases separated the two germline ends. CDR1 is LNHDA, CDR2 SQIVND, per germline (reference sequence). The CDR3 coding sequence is TGTGCCAGGGGGAGGAGGGCCCTCTCCTACGAGCAGTACTTC. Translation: CARGRRALSYEQYF. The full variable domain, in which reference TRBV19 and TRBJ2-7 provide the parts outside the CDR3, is DGGITQSPKYLFRKEGQNVTLSCEQNLNHDAMYWYRQDPGQGLRLIYYSQIVNDFQKGDIAEGYSVSREKKESFPLTVTSAQKNPTAFYLCARGRRALSYEQYFGPGTRLTVT.

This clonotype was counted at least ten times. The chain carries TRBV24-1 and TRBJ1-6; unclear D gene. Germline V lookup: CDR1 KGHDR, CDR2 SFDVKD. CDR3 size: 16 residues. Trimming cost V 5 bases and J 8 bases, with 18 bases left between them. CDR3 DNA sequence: TGTGCCACCAGTGGAACACCCCGCGAAGAGGATTCACCCCTCCACTTT. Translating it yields CATSGTPREEDSPLHF.

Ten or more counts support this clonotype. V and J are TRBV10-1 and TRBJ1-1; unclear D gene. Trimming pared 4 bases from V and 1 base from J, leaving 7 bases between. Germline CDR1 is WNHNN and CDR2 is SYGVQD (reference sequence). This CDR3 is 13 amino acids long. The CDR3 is CASSAQTNTEAFF. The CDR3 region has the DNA TGCGCCAGCAGTGCACAGACGAACACTGAAGCTTTCTTT.